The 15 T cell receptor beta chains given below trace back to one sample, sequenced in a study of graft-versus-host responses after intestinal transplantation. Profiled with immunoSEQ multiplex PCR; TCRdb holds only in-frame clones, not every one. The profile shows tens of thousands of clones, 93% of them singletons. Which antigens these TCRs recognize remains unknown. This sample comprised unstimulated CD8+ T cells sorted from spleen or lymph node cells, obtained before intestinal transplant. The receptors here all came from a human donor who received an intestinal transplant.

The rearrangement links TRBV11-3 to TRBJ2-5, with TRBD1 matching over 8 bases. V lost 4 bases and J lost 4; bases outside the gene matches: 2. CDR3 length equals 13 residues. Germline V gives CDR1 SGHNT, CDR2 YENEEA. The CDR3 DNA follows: TGTGCCAGCAGCTGGGACAGGAGAGAGACCCAGTACTTC. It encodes CASSWDRRETQYF.

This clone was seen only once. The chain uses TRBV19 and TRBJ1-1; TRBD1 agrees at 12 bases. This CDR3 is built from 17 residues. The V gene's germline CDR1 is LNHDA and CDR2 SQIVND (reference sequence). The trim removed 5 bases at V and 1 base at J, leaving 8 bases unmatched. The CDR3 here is CASSLDGTGGANTEAFF. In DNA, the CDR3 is TGTGCCAGTAGTTTGGACGGGACAGGGGGCGCGAACACTGAAGCTTTCTTT.

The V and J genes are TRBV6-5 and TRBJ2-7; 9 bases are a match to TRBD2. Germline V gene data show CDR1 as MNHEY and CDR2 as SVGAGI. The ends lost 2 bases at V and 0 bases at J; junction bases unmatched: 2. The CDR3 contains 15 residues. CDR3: CASSYGGGASYEQYF. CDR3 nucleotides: TGTGCCAGCAGTTACGGCGGGGGGGCCTCCTACGAGCAGTACTTC.

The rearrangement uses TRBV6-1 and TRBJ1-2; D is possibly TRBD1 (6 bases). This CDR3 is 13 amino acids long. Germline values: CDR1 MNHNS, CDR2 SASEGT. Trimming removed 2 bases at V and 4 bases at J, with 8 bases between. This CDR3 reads CASSERTVYGYTF. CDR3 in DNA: TGTGCCAGCAGTGAAAGGACAGTCTATGGCTACACCTTC.

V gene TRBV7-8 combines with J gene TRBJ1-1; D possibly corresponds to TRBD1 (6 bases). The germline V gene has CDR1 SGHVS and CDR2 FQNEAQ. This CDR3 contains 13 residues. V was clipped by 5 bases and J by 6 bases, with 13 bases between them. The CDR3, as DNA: TGTGCCAGCAGCCGAGACAGGCCGGCTGAAGCTTTCTTT. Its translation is CASSRDRPAEAFF.

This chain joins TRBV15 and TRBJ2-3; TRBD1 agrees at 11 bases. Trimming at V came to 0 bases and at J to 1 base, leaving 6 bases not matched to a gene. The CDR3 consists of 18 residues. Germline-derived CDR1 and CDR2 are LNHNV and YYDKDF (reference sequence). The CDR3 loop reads CATSRDRGQGAGTDTQYF. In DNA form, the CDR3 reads TGTGCCACCAGCAGAGATCGCGGACAGGGGGCAGGCACAGATACGCAGTATTTT.

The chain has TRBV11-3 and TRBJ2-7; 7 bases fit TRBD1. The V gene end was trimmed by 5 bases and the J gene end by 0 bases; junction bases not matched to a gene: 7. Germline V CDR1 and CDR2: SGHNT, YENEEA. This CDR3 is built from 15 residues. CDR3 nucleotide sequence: TGTGCCAGCAGCGACCGGGACAGCAGCTCCTACGAGCAGTACTTC. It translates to CASSDRDSSSYEQYF.

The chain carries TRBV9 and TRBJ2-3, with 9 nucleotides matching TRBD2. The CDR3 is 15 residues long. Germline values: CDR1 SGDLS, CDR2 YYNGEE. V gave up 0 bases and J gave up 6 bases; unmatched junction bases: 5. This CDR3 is CASSVDGRGGDTQYF. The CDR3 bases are TGTGCCAGCAGCGTAGACGGGCGGGGGGGGGATACGCAGTATTTT. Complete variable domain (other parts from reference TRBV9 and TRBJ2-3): DSGVTQTPKHLITATGQRVTLRCSPRSGDLSVYWYQQSLDQGLQFLIQYYNGEERAKGNILERFSAQQFPDLHSELNLSSLELGDSALYFCASSVDGRGGDTQYFGPGTRLTVL.

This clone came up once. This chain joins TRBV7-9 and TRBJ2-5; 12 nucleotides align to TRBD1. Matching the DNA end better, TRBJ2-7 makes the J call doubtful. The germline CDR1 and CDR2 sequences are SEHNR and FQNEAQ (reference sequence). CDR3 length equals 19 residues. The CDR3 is CASSPFPGTGGDVSDEQYF. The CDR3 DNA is TGTGCCAGCAGCCCATTTCCCGGGACAGGGGGCGATGTGAGCGACGAGCAGTACTTC.

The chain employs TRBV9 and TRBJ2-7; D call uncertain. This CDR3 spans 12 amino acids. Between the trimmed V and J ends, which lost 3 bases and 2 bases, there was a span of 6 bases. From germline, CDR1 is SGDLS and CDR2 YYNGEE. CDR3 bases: TGTGCCAGCAGCGGCAACACCTACGAGCAGTACTTC. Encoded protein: CASSGNTYEQYF. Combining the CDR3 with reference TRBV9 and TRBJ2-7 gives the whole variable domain DSGVTQTPKHLITATGQRVTLRCSPRSGDLSVYWYQQSLDQGLQFLIQYYNGEERAKGNILERFSAQQFPDLHSELNLSSLELGDSALYFCASSGNTYEQYFGPGTRLTVT.

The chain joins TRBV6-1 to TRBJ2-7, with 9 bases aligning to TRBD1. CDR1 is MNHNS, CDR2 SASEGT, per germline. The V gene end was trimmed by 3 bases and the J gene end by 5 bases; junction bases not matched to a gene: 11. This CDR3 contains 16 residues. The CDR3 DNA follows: TGTGCCAGCAGTGATGTAGTAGGGACAGGGCACCACGAGCAGTACTTC. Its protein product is CASSDVVGTGHHEQYF.

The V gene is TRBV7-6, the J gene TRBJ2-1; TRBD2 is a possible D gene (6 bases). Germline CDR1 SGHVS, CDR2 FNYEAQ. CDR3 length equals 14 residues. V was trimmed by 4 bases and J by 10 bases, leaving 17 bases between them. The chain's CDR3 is CASSSPAGGGEQFF. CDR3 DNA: TGTGCCAGCAGCTCCCCGGCCGGGGGAGGCGAGCAGTTCTTC.

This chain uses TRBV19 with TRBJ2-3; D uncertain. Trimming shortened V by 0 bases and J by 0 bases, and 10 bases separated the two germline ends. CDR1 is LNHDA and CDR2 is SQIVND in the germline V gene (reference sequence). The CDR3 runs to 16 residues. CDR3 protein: CASSIDRVPSTDTQYF. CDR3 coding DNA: TGTGCCAGTAGTATAGACCGCGTACCTAGCACAGATACGCAGTATTTT.

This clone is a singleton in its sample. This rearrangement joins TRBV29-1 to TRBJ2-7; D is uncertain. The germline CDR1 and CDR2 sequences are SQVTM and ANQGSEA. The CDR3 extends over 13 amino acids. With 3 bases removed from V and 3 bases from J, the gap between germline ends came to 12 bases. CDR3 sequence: CSVDSSDNYEQYF. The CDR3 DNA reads TGCAGCGTTGATAGTAGTGATAACTACGAGCAGTACTTC.

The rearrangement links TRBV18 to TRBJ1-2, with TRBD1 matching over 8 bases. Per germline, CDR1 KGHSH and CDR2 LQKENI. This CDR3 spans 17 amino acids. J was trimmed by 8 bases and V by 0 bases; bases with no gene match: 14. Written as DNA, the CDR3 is TGTGCCAGCTCACCACCCGGAGACCAGGGGGCGTTCCCAGGCTACACCTTC. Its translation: CASSPPGDQGAFPGYTF.